The present T cell receptor beta chain was sequenced within a study of T cells in Graves' hyperthyroidism and ophthalmopathy. Across 18 months, stable Graves' hyperthyroidism was marked by no progression to ophthalmopathy. Study conclusions and caveats: In the analysis, a 13 V-J model separated ophthalmopathy from stable hyperthyroidism.

RNA transcripts served as the template for amplifying TCR beta CDR3 regions. Carried out on the TCR CDR3, a first-round RT-PCR used the HTBI primer set. Via MiXCR, TCRdb re-called the multiplex PCR reads, giving one row per CDR3 protein. This table has approximately 610,000 distinct CDR3 sequences, approximately 15% appearing once. This clonotype appeared many times. Its cognate antigen is unknown. V shed 4 bases, J shed 6 bases, and the junction held 3 bases outside the gene matches. The germline CDR1 and CDR2 sequences are MDHEN and SYDVKM. The CDR3 spans 13 residues. The TCR originated in a woman between 18 and 29 years old with Graves' hyperthyroidism. The sequenced sample was blood. The rearrangement joins TRBV28 to TRBJ2-1; 7 nucleotides align to TRBD2. The CDR3 DNA is TGTGCCAGCAGTTCGGGACTACCCAATGAGCAGTTCTTC. Protein: CASSSGLPNEQFF.